The present T cell receptor beta chain was sequenced within a study of T cell responses to AZD1222 COVID-19 vaccine. Study overall: Doses given second, at about 4 or about 12 weeks, were pooled. Study-wide results and limits: Donors were chiefly white British, with a greater number of females, and clonal diversity was perhaps underestimated. Among AZD1222 vaccinees, only six were seropositive at baseline.

Generated by immunoSEQ multiplex PCR, the TCRdb table keeps only in-frame clones and is missing some. This table holds 150,000 to 200,000 clones, 75% to 95% found once. This CDR3 is 13 amino acids long. In germline, CDR1 is MNHEY, CDR2 SVGAGI. Regarding this clone: Its antigen is unknown. One junction end does not reproduce the germline sequence, and a read error may be involved.

The source material was peripheral blood, sampled on day 0 of AZD1222 vaccination. This clonotype originated in an adult in good health. V gene TRBV6-5 combines with J gene TRBJ2-7; 7 bases match TRBD1. CDR3 nucleotide sequence: TGTGCCAGCAGCCCGACAGGGCGTTTCTTCTATGGCTTC. As protein: CASSPTGRFFYGF.